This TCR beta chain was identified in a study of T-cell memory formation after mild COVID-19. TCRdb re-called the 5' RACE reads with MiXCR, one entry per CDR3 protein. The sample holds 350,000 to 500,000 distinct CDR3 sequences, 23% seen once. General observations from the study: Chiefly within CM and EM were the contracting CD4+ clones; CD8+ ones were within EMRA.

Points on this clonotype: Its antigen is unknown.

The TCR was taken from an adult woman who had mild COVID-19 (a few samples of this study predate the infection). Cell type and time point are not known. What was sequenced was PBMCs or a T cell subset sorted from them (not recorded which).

CDR3 in amino acids: CASSQASGGIDEQYF. The CDR3 coding sequence is TGTGCCAGCAGCCAGGCTAGCGGGGGGATAGACGAGCAGTACTTC. This chain joins TRBV3-1 and TRBJ2-7, with 11 bases identical to TRBD2. V was pared by 3 bases and J by 5 bases, with 6 bases of the junction left unmatched. Germline lookup yields CDR1 LGHDT and CDR2 YNNKEL (reference sequence). This CDR3 region has 15 residues.